The subject of this entry is one T cell receptor (beta chain). Its antigen is still unknown. The data belong to a study of CD8 T cells in Susac syndrome. Notes on the study in general: TCR sequencing and HLA analysis covered a relatively small number of individuals.

The CDR3 contains 14 residues. Deletions cut 5 bases from V and 4 bases from J, with 14 bases between. RNA was extracted with the RNeasy kit, and a quantity of 0.5 to 1 ug was reverse transcribed using random hexamers. It was immunoSEQ multiplex PCR that amplified TCR beta CDR3 across 54 Vbeta and 13 Jbeta. TCRdb called the immunoSEQ multiplex PCR reads again in MiXCR, with one record for every CDR3 protein. The sample yields around 200,000 distinct CDR3 sequences, approximately 96% seen once. V and J are TRBV12-3 or TRBV12-4 and TRBJ1-1; D possibly corresponds to TRBD1 (6 bases). The specimen sequenced was CD4+ T cells from PBMCs. This receptor was taken from a human donor with Susac syndrome. CDR3 residues: CASSPQGRATEAFF. The DNA of the CDR3 is TGTGCCAGCAGTCCACAGGGCCGGGCCACTGAAGCTTTCTTT.